The 31 T cell receptor beta chains listed next were all sequenced from one sample in a study of OX40 agonist ivuxolimab in advanced cancers. TCRdb's copy holds only in-frame clones and misses some; the assay was immunoSEQ multiplex PCR. Found here are 40,000 or so clones, approximately 90% of them singletons; the top ten hold about 12%. Sequenced here: CD4+ or CD8+ T cells sorted from blood, sampled in a trial of the OX40 agonist ivuxolimab. The receptors derive from an adult with an advanced solid tumor such as melanoma, head and neck, liver or kidney cancer.

A word on this clone: The junction departs from germline at one end; a sequencing error may be responsible. V and J are TRBV15 and TRBJ1-5, with D maybe TRBD1 (6 bases). The germline CDR1 and CDR2 sequences are LNHNV and YYDKDF (reference sequence). This CDR3 has 14 residues. CDR3 loop: CAASLGGSNQPQHF. The CDR3 coding sequence is TGTGCCGCCAGCCTAGGGGGGAGCAATCAGCCCCAGCATTTT.

The chain uses TRBV6-5 and TRBJ2-1; D is perhaps TRBD1 or TRBD2 (7 bases each). The CDR3 totals 15 residues. V was clipped by 2 bases and J by 5 bases, with 13 bases between them. Germline V gene data show CDR1 as MNHEY and CDR2 as SVGAGI. Here the CDR3 DNA reads TGTGCCAGCAGTTACAGGGGGCGGGGGCACAATGAGCAGTTCTTC. As protein: CASSYRGRGHNEQFF.

This chain links TRBV29-1 with TRBJ2-4, with 7 bases matching TRBD2. The CDR3 runs to 13 residues. With V trimmed by 4 bases and J by 1 base, 1 base remained unmatched. Looked up from germline, CDR1 is SQVTM and CDR2 is ANQGSEA. This chain's CDR3 is CSVGRGAKNIQYF. The CDR3 DNA reads as TGCAGCGTTGGGCGGGGGGCCAAAAACATTCAGTACTTC.

This rearrangement joins TRBV27 to TRBJ1-4; TRBD1 aligns across 7 bases. There are 16 residues in the CDR3. Losses at the gene ends were 6 bases for V and 8 bases for J; bases not matched to a gene: 15. From germline, CDR1 is MNHEY and CDR2 SMNVEV (reference sequence). The CDR3 nucleotides are TGTGCCAGCAGATTAGTAACAGGGGAGGGGAAAGAAAAACTGTTTTTT. It codes for CASRLVTGEGKEKLFF.

The chain is built from TRBV28 and TRBJ2-5, with D possibly being TRBD2 (6 bases). This CDR3 comprises 15 residues. Between the trimmed V and J ends, which lost 1 base and 4 bases, there was a span of 13 bases. Per the germline V gene, CDR1 is MDHEN and CDR2 is SYDVKM. The CDR3 sequence is CASSLLGGEGETQYF. CDR3 DNA sequence: TGTGCCAGCAGTTTATTGGGGGGAGAAGGAGAGACCCAGTACTTC.

The chain joins TRBV19 to TRBJ2-3, with TRBD2 matching 8 bases. V dropped 3 bases and J dropped 5; count of bases not matched to a gene: 7. This CDR3 is built from 15 residues. The germline gives CDR1 LNHDA, CDR2 SQIVND (reference sequence). The CDR3, as DNA: TGTGCCAGTAGTATCTTCGGGAGGGCCGAAGATACGCAGTATTTT. This gives the protein CASSIFGRAEDTQYF.

V is TRBV19 and J is TRBJ1-2; possible D gene TRBD1, 6 bases. The CDR3 totals 14 residues. V shed 6 bases and J shed 8 bases, with 19 bases lying between them. Looked up from germline, CDR1 is LNHDA and CDR2 is SQIVND (reference sequence). CDR3 in DNA: TGTGCCAGTAGCCCGGGACAAGGAGGGTGGGGCTACACCTTC. This gives the protein CASSPGQGGWGYTF.

This chain joins TRBV11-3 and TRBJ2-2; D possibly uses TRBD1 or TRBD2 (6 bases each). This CDR3 contains 15 residues. Germline lookup yields CDR1 SGHNT and CDR2 YENEEA. V shed 5 bases and J shed 5 bases, with 15 bases lying between them. CDR3 residues: CASSPRGGPTGELFF. CDR3 bases: TGTGCCAGCAGCCCCCGAGGGGGGCCAACCGGGGAGCTGTTTTTT.

V gene TRBV6-5 combines with J gene TRBJ2-5, with no clear D. With 0 bases removed from V and 0 bases from J, the gap between germline ends came to 8 bases. The CDR3 contains 15 residues. Germline V CDR1 and CDR2: MNHEY, SVGAGI. As DNA, the CDR3 is TGTGCCAGCAGTTACTCGAGGATGAACCAAGAGACCCAGTACTTC. Translated, it gives CASSYSRMNQETQYF.

V and J are TRBV19 and TRBJ2-2; D not certain. The germline gives CDR1 LNHDA, CDR2 SQIVND (reference sequence). V was cut by 3 bases and J by 5 bases, with 7 bases left in between. This CDR3 is built from 13 residues. Here the CDR3 reads CASSIRPTGELFF. CDR3 in DNA: TGTGCCAGTAGTATTCGCCCTACCGGGGAGCTGTTTTTT.

The rearrangement joins TRBV27 to TRBJ2-7; D not certain. Germline V gives CDR1 MNHEY, CDR2 SMNVEV (reference sequence). This CDR3 is 13 amino acids long. Between the trimmed V and J ends, which lost 3 bases and 13 bases, there was a span of 19 bases. The CDR3 is CASSFTVTGVGYF. The DNA for the CDR3 is TGTGCCAGCAGTTTCACAGTCACGGGCGTAGGATACTTC.

The genes are TRBV13 and TRBJ2-7; D is unclear. This CDR3 has 12 residues. CDR1 is PRHDT and CDR2 is FYEKMQ in the germline V gene (reference sequence). The V end was cut by 5 bases, the J end by 4 bases, with 9 bases between. The CDR3 is CASSPAGYEQYF. CDR3 DNA: TGTGCCAGCAGCCCGGCTGGATACGAGCAGTACTTC. Full variable domain (rest looked up from reference TRBV13 and TRBJ2-7): AAGVIQSPRHLIKEKRETATLKCYPIPRHDTVYWYQQGPGQDPQFLISFYEKMQSDKGSIPDRFSAQQFSDYHSELNMSSLELGDSALYFCASSPAGYEQYFGPGTRLTVT.

The chain recombines TRBV27 with TRBJ1-5; no definite D call. This CDR3 spans 16 amino acids. V lost 0 bases and J 1 base, leaving 10 bases between the germline ends. From germline, CDR1 is MNHEY and CDR2 SMNVEV (reference sequence). In nucleotides, the CDR3 is TGTGCCAGCAGTTTATCTTTCGGTGGGAGCAATCAGCCCCAGCATTTT. It codes for CASSLSFGGSNQPQHF.

The chain combines TRBV5-1 with TRBJ2-5; D remains unclear. Germline CDR1 SGHRS, CDR2 YFSETQ. V lost 0 bases and J 3 bases, leaving 0 bases between the germline ends. The CDR3 has 11 residues. This CDR3 reads CASSLEETQYF. As DNA, the CDR3 is TGCGCCAGCAGCTTGGAAGAGACCCAGTACTTC.

V and J are TRBV27 and TRBJ1-6, with TRBD1 matching 9 bases. CDR1 is MNHEY, CDR2 SMNVEV, per germline (reference sequence). This CDR3 has 15 amino acids. The trim removed 2 bases at V and 7 bases at J, leaving 3 bases unmatched. The CDR3 region has the DNA TGTGCCAGCAGTTTAACACAGGGGGCGAATTCACCCCTCCACTTT. It is translated as CASSLTQGANSPLHF.

The chain has TRBV2 and TRBJ1-1, with D possibly matching TRBD1 (6 bases). From germline, CDR1 is SNHLY and CDR2 FYNNEI. The CDR3 loop spans 13 amino acids. V was cut by 4 bases and J by 10 bases, with 16 bases left in between. CDR3: CASSGTAIEGAFF. The CDR3 coding sequence is TGTGCCAGCAGTGGGACAGCTATTGAGGGAGCTTTCTTT.

The rearrangement uses TRBV7-6 and TRBJ2-7; 7 bases map to TRBD1. Germline values: CDR1 SGHVS, CDR2 FNYEAQ. V lost 5 bases to trimming and J lost 1 base; unmatched junction nucleotides: 8. The CDR3 runs to 15 residues. The CDR3 DNA follows: TGTGCCAGCAGCGCCGGACAGGTACCATCCTACGAGCAGTACTTC. This gives the protein CASSAGQVPSYEQYF.

In this sample, this clone turned up once. This chain connects TRBV7-9 to TRBJ1-2; TRBD1 aligns across 8 bases. The length of the CDR3 is 14 residues. V shed 4 bases and J 10 bases; nucleotides not matched to a gene: 11. Germline CDR1 is SEHNR and CDR2 is FQNEAQ (reference sequence). For the CDR3, the DNA is TGTGCCAGCAGCTCCCGGACAGGGAATTACTTCTACACCTTC. It encodes CASSSRTGNYFYTF.

The J gene is TRBJ2-7, the V gene TRBV4-1; 10 positions agree with TRBD2. Germline V gene sequence: CDR1 MGHRA, CDR2 YSYEKL. This CDR3 has 15 amino acids. Trimming at V came to 0 bases and at J to 6 bases, leaving 5 bases not matched to a gene. CDR3 nucleotide sequence: TGCGCCAGCAGCCAAGATATAGGGACTAGCGTCGAGCAGTACTTC. Amino acid sequence: CASSQDIGTSVEQYF.

The V gene is TRBV19, the J gene TRBJ2-7; possible D gene TRBD1, 5 bases. Germline V gene lookup returns CDR1 LNHDA and CDR2 SQIVND (reference sequence). The V end was cut by 3 bases, the J end by 1 base, with 7 bases between. This CDR3 comprises 13 residues. CDR3: CASSITGSYEQYF. The CDR3 region has the DNA TGTGCCAGTAGTATCACAGGATCCTACGAGCAGTACTTC.

J is TRBJ2-2 and V is TRBV5-1; TRBD2 might be the D (6 bases). Looked up from germline, CDR1 is SGHRS and CDR2 is YFSETQ. V dropped 4 bases and J dropped 1 base, with 17 bases sitting between them. The CDR3 loop spans 17 amino acids. Written as DNA, the CDR3 is TGCGCCAGCAGCCGGCTTAGCGGAGGGGAGAACACCGGGGAGCTGTTTTTT. It translates to CASSRLSGGENTGELFF.

This clone was seen only once. The rearrangement links TRBV27 to TRBJ2-1; 10 nucleotides line up with TRBD2. J lost 12 bases, V lost 3 bases, and 11 bases had no gene match. This CDR3 contains 15 residues. CDR1 is MNHEY and CDR2 is SMNVEV in the germline V gene (reference sequence). For the CDR3, the DNA is TGTGCCAGCAGTTTTTGGACTAGCGGAAAGACGGGGCAGTTCTTC. Its protein is CASSFWTSGKTGQFF.

Only one count was recorded for this clone. The chain couples TRBV6-1 to TRBJ2-3; TRBD2 is a possible D gene (6 bases). Germline CDR1 is MNHNS and CDR2 is SASEGT. The CDR3 sequence is 13 residues long. Deletions cut 8 bases from V and 2 bases from J, with 11 bases between. CDR3 in amino acids: CASAGGNTDTQYF. DNA for the CDR3: TGTGCCAGCGCCGGCGGGAACACAGATACGCAGTATTTT.

This clone was observed once. The rearrangement joins TRBV9 to TRBJ2-5; possibly TRBD1 or TRBD2 for D (5 bases each). The ends were cut back, 0 bases at V and 1 base at J, with 10 bases in the middle. CDR3 size: 15 residues. Germline V gives CDR1 SGDLS, CDR2 YYNGEE. Here the CDR3 reads CASSVGVGVQETQYF. The CDR3 DNA follows: TGTGCCAGCAGCGTAGGGGTGGGGGTCCAAGAGACCCAGTACTTC.

The rearrangement links TRBV7-9 to TRBJ1-3; maybe TRBD1 (5 bases). This CDR3 contains 17 residues. Germline V CDR1 and CDR2: SEHNR, FQNEAQ (reference sequence). V was clipped by 1 base and J by 3 bases, with 16 bases between them. The CDR3 sequence: CASSLGGRLMSGNTIYF. The CDR3 bases are TGTGCCAGCAGCTTAGGGGGACGTCTAATGAGTGGAAACACCATATATTTT.

The chain links TRBV12-2 to TRBJ2-1; the table names TRBD2, a call not compared with the DNA. TRBV12-2 is described as a pseudogene. This CDR3 region has 20 residues. CDR3 nucleotides: TGTGCAAGTCGCTTAGGGGAGGTCGCTAGCGGGAGGGACTCCTACAATGAGCAGTTCTTC. Translation: CASRLGEVASGRDSYNEQFF.

This chain links TRBV7-9 with TRBJ2-5, with D perhaps TRBD1 or TRBD2 (5 bases each). The germline CDR1 and CDR2 sequences are SEHNR and FQNEAQ (reference sequence). V dropped 6 bases and J dropped 9 bases, with 20 bases sitting between them. The CDR3 extends over 14 amino acids. The CDR3 protein is CASRSPGPGEAQYF. DNA of the CDR3: TGTGCCAGCAGGTCTCCGGGACCCGGAGAAGCCCAGTACTTC.

J is TRBJ2-1 and V is TRBV7-2; D remains ambiguous. The V end lost 2 bases, the J end lost 3 bases, and 8 bases lay between the germline ends. The V gene's germline CDR1 is SGHTA and CDR2 FQGNSA. The CDR3 is made up of 14 amino acids. CDR3 in DNA: TGTGCCAGCAGCTTATTGGTCGGCTACAATGAGCAGTTCTTC. As protein: CASSLLVGYNEQFF.

This clone was seen a single time. The chain joins TRBV27 to TRBJ2-7; D may be TRBD1 (5 bases). V lost 6 bases, J lost 3 bases, and 18 bases lay in between. This CDR3 is built from 15 residues. Germline V gives CDR1 MNHEY, CDR2 SMNVEV (reference sequence). CDR3 protein: CASRQDPEFVYEQYF. DNA of the CDR3: TGTGCCAGCAGACAGGACCCTGAATTTGTCTACGAGCAGTACTTC.

V gene TRBV27 combines with J gene TRBJ2-7; 12 bases align to TRBD2. CDR3 length equals 15 residues. The V and J ends lost 5 bases and 3 bases, in that order; junction bases with no gene match: 5. CDR1 is MNHEY, CDR2 SMNVEV, per germline (reference sequence). CDR3 sequence reads: CASSPTSGGFYEQYF. The CDR3 DNA reads as TGTGCCAGCAGTCCGACTAGCGGGGGCTTCTACGAGCAGTACTTC.

The rearrangement links TRBV29-1 to TRBJ2-7; 10 bases fit TRBD1. V lost 3 bases, J lost 0 bases, and 2 bases stayed unmatched. This CDR3 contains 14 residues. Germline loops: CDR1 SQVTM, CDR2 ANQGSEA. The CDR3, as DNA: TGCAGCGTTGAGGGACAGGGGAGCTCCTACGAGCAGTACTTC. Its translation: CSVEGQGSSYEQYF.